The 17 T cell receptor beta chains below were found in one sample sequenced in a study of T cell responses to AZD1222 COVID-19 vaccine. Clones were sequenced by immunoSEQ multiplex PCR, and TCRdb holds only the in-frame ones, with some missing. The data contain 100,000 to 120,000 clones, about 95% of them singletons. The specimen was peripheral blood, collected 28 days after the second AZD1222 dose. These receptors all stem from an adult who received the AZD1222 COVID-19 vaccine.

V gene TRBV6-5 combines with J gene TRBJ1-5, with D hard to call. CDR3 size: 15 residues. Germline V gene data show CDR1 as MNHEY and CDR2 as SVGAGI. Trimming took 9 bases from V and 4 from J, leaving 19 bases between them. The CDR3 sequence: CASRAATITNQPQHF. In DNA form, the CDR3 reads TGTGCCAGTAGGGCCGCAACAATAACTAATCAGCCCCAGCATTTT.

V is TRBV6-5 and J is TRBJ2-7; 7 bases fit TRBD2. CDR3 length: 12 residues. Germline lookup yields CDR1 MNHEY and CDR2 SVGAGI. The V gene end was trimmed by 7 bases and the J gene end by 3 bases; junction bases not matched to a gene: 3. The CDR3 DNA reads TGTGCCAGCATCCAGCGGGACTACGAGCAGTACTTC. This sequence encodes CASIQRDYEQYF.

This chain connects TRBV3-1 (or the pseudogene TRBV3-2) to TRBJ1-2, with a tentative D call TRBD1 (5 bases). Germline V gene lookup returns CDR1 LGHDT and CDR2 YNNKEL (reference sequence). The V end was cut by 4 bases, the J end by 6 bases, with 15 bases between. This CDR3 comprises 14 residues. For the CDR3, the DNA is TGTGCCAGCAGCCTGGGACTTCGTAGGGATGGCTACACCTTC. This encodes CASSLGLRRDGYTF.

V is TRBV18 and J is TRBJ1-4, with D perhaps TRBD1 (5 bases). In germline, CDR1 is KGHSH, CDR2 LQKENI. Deletions cut 6 bases from V and 6 bases from J, with 14 bases between. The CDR3 has 14 amino acids. The CDR3 protein is CASSPQGGDEKLFF. Here the CDR3 DNA reads TGTGCCAGCTCGCCGCAGGGAGGGGATGAAAAACTGTTTTTT.

The chain has TRBV12-3 or TRBV12-4 and TRBJ1-4; 9 bases line up with TRBD1. The CDR3 consists of 11 residues. CDR3 sequence (DNA): TGTCACAGGGGGCCCCAAGGGAAACTGTTTTTT. Translation gives CHRGPQGKLFF.

The chain's CDR3 is CASSYRGGNYEQYF. DNA of the CDR3: TGTGCCAGCAGTTACAGAGGGGGTAATTACGAGCAGTACTTC. The chain uses TRBV6-5 and TRBJ2-7; weak D call: TRBD1 (6 bases). The CDR3 is made up of 14 amino acids. Germline-derived CDR1 and CDR2 are MNHEY and SVGAGI. Trimming took 2 bases from V and 4 from J, leaving 12 bases between them.

The chain couples TRBV2 to TRBJ2-5; TRBD1 or TRBD2 may be the D gene (6 bases each). This CDR3 spans 13 amino acids. Trimming shortened V by 7 bases and J by 5 bases, and 14 bases separated the two germline ends. Germline values: CDR1 SNHLY, CDR2 FYNNEI. The CDR3 protein is CASMTGAWETQYF. The DNA for the CDR3 is TGTGCCAGCATGACGGGGGCGTGGGAGACCCAGTACTTC.

In DNA, the CDR3 is TGTGCCAGCTCATCGGACAGGGCTTATGAGCAGTTCTTC. Residues: CASSSDRAYEQFF. The rearrangement uses TRBV18 and TRBJ2-1; 8 bases line up with TRBD1. Germline lookup yields CDR1 KGHSH and CDR2 LQKENI. The CDR3 loop spans 13 amino acids. V shed 5 bases, J shed 8 bases, and the junction held 5 bases outside the gene matches.

The chain uses TRBV24-1 and TRBJ2-5; a possible D gene is TRBD2 (6 bases). Germline V gene data show CDR1 as KGHDR and CDR2 as SFDVKD. The CDR3 runs 14 residues. Trimming removed 5 bases from V and 5 bases from J, with 14 bases in between. The CDR3 sequence is CATSAGAFAETQYF. For the CDR3, the DNA is TGTGCCACCAGTGCGGGAGCTTTTGCGGAGACCCAGTACTTC.

This clone was seen a handful of times. CDR3 nucleotide sequence: TGTGCCAGCTCTTGGGACCCCTGGAACAATCAGCCCCAGCATTTT. Its translation: CASSWDPWNNQPQHF. V is TRBV28 and J is TRBJ1-5; perhaps TRBD1 as D (5 bases). Germline CDR1 is MDHEN and CDR2 is SYDVKM. V was clipped by 8 bases and J by 3 bases, with 17 bases between them. CDR3 length equals 15 residues.

This rearrangement joins TRBV7-9 to TRBJ1-1; D may be TRBD1 (6 bases). This CDR3 is 15 amino acids long. The ends were cut back, 5 bases at V and 6 bases at J, with 19 bases in the middle. Germline V gene data show CDR1 as SEHNR and CDR2 as FQNEAQ (reference sequence). In DNA, the CDR3 is TGTGCCAGCAGCCCCTCCACAGGGAGGCTCGCTGAAGCTTTCTTT. Translated: CASSPSTGRLAEAFF.

The chain has TRBV28 and TRBJ1-2; no firm D call. The CDR3 has 12 amino acids. Germline V gene data show CDR1 as MDHEN and CDR2 as SYDVKM. The ends were cut back, 6 bases at V and 5 bases at J, with 10 bases in the middle. The CDR3 nucleotides read TGTGCCAGCAGAGACTGGGGTTATGGCTACACCTTC. Its protein product is CASRDWGYGYTF.

J is TRBJ2-3 and V is TRBV11-3; D is ambiguous. Germline loops: CDR1 SGHNT, CDR2 YENEEA. The CDR3 extends over 14 amino acids. V gave up 6 bases and J gave up 0 bases, with 10 bases separating them. The CDR3 protein is CASSRSPSTDTQYF. In DNA, the CDR3 is TGTGCCAGCAGTCGGAGTCCAAGCACAGATACGCAGTATTTT.

V and J are TRBV30 and TRBJ2-7; no reliable D call. Germline CDR1 is GTSNPN and CDR2 is SVGIG (reference sequence). Trimming stripped 2 bases from V and 6 bases from J, with 11 bases between. The CDR3 covers 12 residues. The CDR3 protein is CAWSPELSEQYF. Written as DNA, the CDR3 is TGTGCCTGGAGTCCCGAATTGAGCGAGCAGTACTTC.

The genes are TRBV6-5 and TRBJ1-4; no clear D. V was trimmed by 6 bases and J by 8 bases, leaving 19 bases between them. Germline V gene data show CDR1 as MNHEY and CDR2 as SVGAGI. The CDR3 sequence is 15 residues long. The CDR3 is CASSLTPIDGEKLFF. DNA for the CDR3: TGTGCCAGCAGCTTAACACCGATAGACGGCGAAAAACTGTTTTTT.

The V call is TRBV5-1, the J call TRBJ2-5, with 11 bases lining up with TRBD2. CDR3 length equals 14 residues. The J segment lost 3 bases and the V segment lost 4 bases, leaving 2 bases of the junction unmatched. Germline V lookup: CDR1 SGHRS, CDR2 YFSETQ. CDR3 amino acids: CASSTGLAEETQYF. The CDR3 bases are TGCGCCAGCAGCACGGGACTAGCGGAAGAGACCCAGTACTTC.

The rearrangement links TRBV6-5 to TRBJ1-5, with D unresolved. The V gene's germline CDR1 is MNHEY and CDR2 SVGAGI. The CDR3 covers 14 residues. V lost 5 bases and J lost 2, with 10 bases in between. CDR3 region: CASSPRGGNQPQHF. The CDR3 bases are TGTGCCAGCAGTCCTCGGGGAGGCAATCAGCCCCAGCATTTT.